This T cell receptor (beta chain) was retrieved from a study of breast tumors, draining lymph nodes, adjacent tissues. Study-level points and caveats: Tumor repertoires ranked between lymph nodes and nontumor tissue in diversity, with V and J gene preferences.

Deletions cut 0 bases from V and 2 bases from J, with 11 bases between. Germline V gene sequence: CDR1 LGHDT, CDR2 YNNKEL (reference sequence). The CDR3 is made up of 16 amino acids. Notes on this clonotype: Its antigen is not identified.

MiXCR, applied by TCRdb to the multiplex PCR reads, yields one record per CDR3 protein. The sample lists approximately 130,000 distinct CDR3 sequences, around 22% occurring once. Axillary draining lymph nodes of breast cancer patients supplied the node samples. The source material was axillary lymph node tissue. The source is a female donor with breast cancer. Some clones in this sample may be carry-over from other donors' samples. The chain carries TRBV3-1 and TRBJ2-4; weak D call: TRBD2 (6 bases). The DNA of the CDR3 is TGTGCCAGCAGCCAAGACATGCTAGCGCCCAAAAACATTCAGTACTTC. Protein product: CASSQDMLAPKNIQYF.